This T cell receptor (beta chain) was captured by sequencing in a study of CD8 T cells in ankylosing spondylitis. Study results and caveats: A motif in TCR beta, a set of roughly eight highly homologous variants, appeared characteristic of ankylosing spondylitis blood.

The germline V gene encodes CDR1 SGHTA and CDR2 FQGNSA. The CDR3 consists of 12 residues. V was pared by 8 bases and J by 0 bases, with 8 bases between. There are many counts of this clonotype. Its cognate antigen is unknown. TCRdb re-analysed the 5' RACE reads in MiXCR, keeping a single row per CDR3 protein. The table records 300,000 to 400,000 distinct CDR3 sequences, about a fifth of them present only once. The rearrangement uses TRBV7-2 and TRBJ2-7; D remains ambiguous. Sequencing used blood, either unsorted or a sorted T cell fraction (not recorded which). This sequence was found in a male donor with ankylosing spondylitis. CDR3 sequence reads: CASSRFSYEQYF. CDR3 DNA: TGTGCCAGCTCTAGATTCTCCTACGAGCAGTACTTC.